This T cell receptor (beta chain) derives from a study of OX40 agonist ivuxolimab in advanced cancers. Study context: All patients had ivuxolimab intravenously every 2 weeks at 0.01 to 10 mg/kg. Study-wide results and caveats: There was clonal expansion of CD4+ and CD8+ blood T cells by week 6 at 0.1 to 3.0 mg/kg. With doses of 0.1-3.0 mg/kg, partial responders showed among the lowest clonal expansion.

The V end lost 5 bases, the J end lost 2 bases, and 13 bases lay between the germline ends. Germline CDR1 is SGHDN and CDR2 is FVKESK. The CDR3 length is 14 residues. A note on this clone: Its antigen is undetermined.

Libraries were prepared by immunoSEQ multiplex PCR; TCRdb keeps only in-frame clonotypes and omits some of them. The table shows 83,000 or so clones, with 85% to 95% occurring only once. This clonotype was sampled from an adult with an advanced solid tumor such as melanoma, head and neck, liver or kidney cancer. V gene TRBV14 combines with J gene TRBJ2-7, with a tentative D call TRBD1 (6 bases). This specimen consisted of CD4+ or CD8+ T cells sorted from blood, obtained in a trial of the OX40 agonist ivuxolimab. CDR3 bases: TGTGCCAGCAGCTCCCGGCCAGGGGCCTACGAGCAGTACTTC. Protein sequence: CASSSRPGAYEQYF.